The present T cell receptor beta chain was sequenced within a study of CXCR3-negative and CXCR3-positive naive CD8 T cells. Study as a whole: Overall TRB read output was about 140 million, and each library contained about 1.5 +/- 0.3 million reads.

In the case of this clonotype: Its target is not known.

Subsets of CD8+ T cells were each sorted in triplicate at 300,000 or so cells apiece. Naive CD8+ T cells showed CD45RO-CCR7+CD27+CD95-. Study results and limitations: When CXCR3-positive naive cells were set against CXCR3-negative naive cells, the former had more hydrophobic TRB CDR3s. Naive subsets had comparable surface CD5, so TRB CDR3 properties gauged TCR strength.

Preparation of TRB cDNA libraries relied on 5' RACE carrying UMI labels. No DNA is given; TCRdb re-called the 5' RACE reads and lists each CDR3 protein once. The sample data list roughly 130,000 distinct CDR3 sequences. The specimen sequenced was naive CXCR3+ CD8+ T cells from blood. As for subset: CD45RO-CCR7+CD27+CD95- naive CD8+ T cells expressing CXCR3 (TNR3+). The clonotype originates from a human donor in good health. Some clones in this sample may be carry-over from other donors' samples.

CDR3 sequence reads: CATSLEGGGQPQHF. The V call is TRBV15, the J call TRBJ1-5; the D call from TCRdb, TRBD1, cannot be confirmed without DNA. This CDR3 has 14 residues. In germline, CDR1 is LNHNV, CDR2 YYDKDF (reference sequence).